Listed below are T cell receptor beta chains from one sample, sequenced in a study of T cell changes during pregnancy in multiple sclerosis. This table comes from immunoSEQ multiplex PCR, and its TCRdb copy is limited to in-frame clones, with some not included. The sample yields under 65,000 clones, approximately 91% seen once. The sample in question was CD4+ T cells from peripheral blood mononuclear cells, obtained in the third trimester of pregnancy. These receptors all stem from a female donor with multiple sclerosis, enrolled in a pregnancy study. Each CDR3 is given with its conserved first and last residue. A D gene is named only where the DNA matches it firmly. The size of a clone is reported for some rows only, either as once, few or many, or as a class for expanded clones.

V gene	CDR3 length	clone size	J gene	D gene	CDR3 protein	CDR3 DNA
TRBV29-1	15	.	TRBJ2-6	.	CSVGTSYSGANVLTF	TGCAGCGTCGGGACATCTTACTCTGGGGCCAACGTCCTGACTTTC
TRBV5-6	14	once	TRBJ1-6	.	CASSPRGFGSPLHF	TGTGCCAGCAGCCCTAGGGGTTTTGGTTCACCCCTCCACTTT
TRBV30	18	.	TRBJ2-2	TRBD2	CAWSPQRTSGGQGGELFF	TGTGCCTGGAGTCCCCAACGGACTAGCGGGGGGCAGGGCGGGGAGCTGTTTTTT
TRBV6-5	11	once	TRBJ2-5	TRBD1	CAMGQKETQYF	TGTGCCATGGGACAGAAAGAGACCCAGTACTTC
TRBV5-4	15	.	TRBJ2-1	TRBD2	CASSRASGGANEQFF	TGTGCCAGCAGCAGGGCTAGCGGGGGGGCCAATGAGCAGTTCTTC
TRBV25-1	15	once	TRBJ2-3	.	CASTPVIPSTDTQYF	TGTGCCAGCACCCCGGTGATACCTAGCACAGATACGCAGTATTTT
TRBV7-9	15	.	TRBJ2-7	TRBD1	CASIPLRDSSYEQYF	TGTGCCAGCATACCACTCCGGGACAGCTCCTACGAGCAGTACTTC
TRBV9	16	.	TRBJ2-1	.	CASSAGDGVGGAEQFF	TGTGCCAGCAGCGCCGGAGATGGTGTTGGGGGCGCCGAGCAGTTCTTC
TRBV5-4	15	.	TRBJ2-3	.	CASTLRVGIPDTQYF	TGTGCCAGCACCCTGCGGGTGGGGATCCCAGATACGCAGTATTTT
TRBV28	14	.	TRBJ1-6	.	CASSRNYLDSPLHF	TGTGCCAGCAGTCGGAACTACCTGGATTCACCCCTCCACTTT
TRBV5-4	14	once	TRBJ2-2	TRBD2	CASMGGGNTGELFF	TGTGCCAGCATGGGGGGGGGAAACACCGGGGAGCTGTTTTTT
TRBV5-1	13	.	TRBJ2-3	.	CASSLGGPDTQYF	TGCGCCAGCAGCTTGGGAGGCCCAGATACGCAGTATTTT
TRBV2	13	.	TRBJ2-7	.	CASLWQEAYEQYF	TGTGCCAGCCTTTGGCAGGAAGCCTACGAGCAGTACTTC
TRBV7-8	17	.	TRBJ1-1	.	CASSFQPTTSMNTEAFF	TGTGCCAGCAGCTTCCAACCGACAACGTCTATGAACACTGAAGCTTTCTTT
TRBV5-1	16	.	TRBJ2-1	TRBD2	CASSLVVASGQNEQFF	TGCGCCAGCAGCTTGGTAGTCGCTAGCGGGCAGAATGAGCAGTTCTTC
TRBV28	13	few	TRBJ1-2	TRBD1	CASSPTGAYGYTF	TGTGCCAGCAGTCCCACAGGGGCCTATGGCTACACCTTC
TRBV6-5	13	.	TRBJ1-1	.	CASSYRQTGEAFF	TGTGCCAGCAGTTACCGACAGACCGGGGAAGCTTTCTTT
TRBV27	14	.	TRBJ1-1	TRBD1	CASNRQGPNTEAFF	TGTGCCAGCAACAGACAGGGCCCGAACACTGAAGCTTTCTTT
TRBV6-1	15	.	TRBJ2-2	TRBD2	CASSSAGRYTGELFF	TGTGCCAGCAGTTCAGCGGGGAGATACACCGGGGAGCTGTTTTTT
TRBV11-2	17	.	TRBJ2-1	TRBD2	CASSFSSGGGVGNEQFF	TGTGCCAGCAGCTTCTCTAGCGGGGGGGGAGTTGGCAATGAGCAGTTCTTC
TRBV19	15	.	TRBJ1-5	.	CVGGAKSTGNQPQHF	TGTGTGGGGGGGGCGAAATCTACGGGCAATCAGCCCCAGCATTTT
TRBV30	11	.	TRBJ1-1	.	CAWSPLTEAFF	TGTGCCTGGAGCCCCCTCACTGAAGCTTTCTTT
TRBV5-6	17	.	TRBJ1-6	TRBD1	CASSRGQGPSYNSPLHF	TGTGCCAGCAGCCGAGGACAGGGGCCCTCCTATAATTCACCCCTCCACTTT
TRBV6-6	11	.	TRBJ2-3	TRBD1	CAARGLDTQYF	TGTGCCGCCAGGGGGCTCGATACGCAGTATTTT
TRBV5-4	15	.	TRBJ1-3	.	CASSLDGNSGNTIYF	TGTGCCAGCAGCTTGGACGGGAACTCTGGAAACACCATATATTTT
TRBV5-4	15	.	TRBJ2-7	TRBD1	CASSNPGQTIYEQYF	TGTGCCAGCAGCAACCCGGGACAGACCATCTACGAGCAGTACTTC
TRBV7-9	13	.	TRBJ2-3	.	CASSPIATDTQYF	TGTGCCAGCAGCCCAATAGCAACAGATACGCAGTATTTT
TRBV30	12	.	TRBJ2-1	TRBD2	CAWETGGNEQFF	TGTGCCTGGGAGACGGGGGGCAATGAGCAGTTCTTC
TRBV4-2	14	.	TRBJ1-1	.	CASSQAAMNTEAFF	TGTGCCAGCAGCCAAGCCGCGATGAACACTGAAGCTTTCTTT
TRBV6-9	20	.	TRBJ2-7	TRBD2	CASSAERGGWLAGGSYEQYF	TGTGCCAGCAGCGCCGAGAGGGGAGGGTGGCTAGCGGGGGGATCCTACGAGCAGTACTTC
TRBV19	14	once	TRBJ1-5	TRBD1	CASSAGGGNQPQHF	TGTGCCAGTAGTGCAGGGGGTGGCAATCAGCCCCAGCATTTT